The T cell receptor beta chain under discussion was sequenced for a study of OX40 agonist ivuxolimab in advanced cancers. Turning to the study itself: The diagnoses of dose-escalation patients were hepatocellular carcinoma, melanoma, renal cell or head and neck cancer. Study-level results: The work left the antigen specificity of expanded peripheral T cells undetermined.

On this clone: The antigen remains undetermined.

CDR1 and CDR2 (germline): KGHSY, FQNENV. The CDR3 loop spans 11 amino acids. V lost 6 bases to trimming and J lost 8 bases, with 7 bases between them. Clones were read by immunoSEQ multiplex PCR, and TCRdb kept only the in-frame ones, dropping some. The sample lists about 79,000 clones, approximately 91% occurring once. This TCR was sampled from an adult with an advanced solid tumor such as melanoma, head and neck, liver or kidney cancer. The chain couples TRBV16 to TRBJ1-4; D gene ambiguous. The material was CD4+ or CD8+ T cells sorted from blood, obtained in a trial of the OX40 agonist ivuxolimab. CDR3 DNA: TGTGCCAGCAGGATAGGGGAAAAACTGTTTTTT. It is translated as CASRIGEKLFF.